This T cell receptor beta chain is drawn from a study of CD4 T cells in relation to SARS-CoV-2 and coronaviruses. Study details: PBMCs were cultured with antigen for around nine days before TCR beta sequencing. Controls used an HIV-1 Nef peptide pool or no peptide. Study observations and caveats: In about 65% of donors, memory CD4+ clonotypes crossrecognized SARS-CoV-2 and at least one common cold coronavirus spike.

The protocol was immunoSEQ multiplex PCR, while the TCRdb copy is restricted to in-frame clones and leaves out a portion. The table has about 20,000 clones, 72% seen once; the top ten hold roughly a sixth. The unexposed donors gave CD4+ T cells in about 2011-2018, prior to COVID-19. After around nine days of culture, CD4+ T cells were isolated. Testing used SARS-CoV-2 S/N and four cold-coronavirus spikes on unexposed-donor CD4+ T cells, cells permitting. Points on this clone: Its antigen is unidentified.

CDR1 and CDR2 (germline): KGHSH, LQKENI. The CDR3 sequence is 15 residues long. V gave up 0 bases and J gave up 0 bases, with 8 bases separating them. The source is a human donor in good health. The rearrangement links TRBV18 to TRBJ1-2; no reliable D call. What was sequenced was CD4+ T cells from PBMCs, cultured in vitro. Here the CDR3 reads CASSPPASSNYGYTF. The CDR3 DNA is TGTGCCAGCTCACCACCGGCTAGCTCTAACTATGGCTACACCTTC.